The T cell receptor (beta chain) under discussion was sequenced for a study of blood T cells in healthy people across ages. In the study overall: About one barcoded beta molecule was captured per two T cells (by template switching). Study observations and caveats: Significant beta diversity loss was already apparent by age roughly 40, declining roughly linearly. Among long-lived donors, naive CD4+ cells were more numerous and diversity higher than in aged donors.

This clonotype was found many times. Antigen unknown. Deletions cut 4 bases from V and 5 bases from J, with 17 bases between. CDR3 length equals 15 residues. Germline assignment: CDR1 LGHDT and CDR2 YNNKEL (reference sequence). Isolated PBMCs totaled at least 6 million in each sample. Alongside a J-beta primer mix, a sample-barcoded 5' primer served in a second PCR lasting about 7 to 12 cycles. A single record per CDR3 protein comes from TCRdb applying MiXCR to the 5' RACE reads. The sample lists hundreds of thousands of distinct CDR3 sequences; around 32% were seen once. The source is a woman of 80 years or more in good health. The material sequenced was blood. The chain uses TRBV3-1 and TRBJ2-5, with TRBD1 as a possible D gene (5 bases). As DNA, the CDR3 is TGTGCCAGCAGCCGCAAGCCACAGCAGGGTGAGACCCAGTACTTC. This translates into CASSRKPQQGETQYF.